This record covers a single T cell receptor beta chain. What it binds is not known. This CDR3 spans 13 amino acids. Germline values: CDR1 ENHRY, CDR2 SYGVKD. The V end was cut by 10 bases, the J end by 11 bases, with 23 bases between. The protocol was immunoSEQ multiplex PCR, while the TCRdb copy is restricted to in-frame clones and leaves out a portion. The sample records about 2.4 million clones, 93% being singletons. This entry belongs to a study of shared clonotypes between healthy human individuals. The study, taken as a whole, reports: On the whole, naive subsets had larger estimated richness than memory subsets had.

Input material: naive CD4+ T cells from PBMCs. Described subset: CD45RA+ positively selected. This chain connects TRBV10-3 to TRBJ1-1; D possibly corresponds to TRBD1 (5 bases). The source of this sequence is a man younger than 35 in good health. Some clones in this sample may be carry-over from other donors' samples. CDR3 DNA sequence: TGTGCCACTCAACCGGGGCTTCTAGGGTCGGCTTTCTTT. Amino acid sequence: CATQPGLLGSAFF.